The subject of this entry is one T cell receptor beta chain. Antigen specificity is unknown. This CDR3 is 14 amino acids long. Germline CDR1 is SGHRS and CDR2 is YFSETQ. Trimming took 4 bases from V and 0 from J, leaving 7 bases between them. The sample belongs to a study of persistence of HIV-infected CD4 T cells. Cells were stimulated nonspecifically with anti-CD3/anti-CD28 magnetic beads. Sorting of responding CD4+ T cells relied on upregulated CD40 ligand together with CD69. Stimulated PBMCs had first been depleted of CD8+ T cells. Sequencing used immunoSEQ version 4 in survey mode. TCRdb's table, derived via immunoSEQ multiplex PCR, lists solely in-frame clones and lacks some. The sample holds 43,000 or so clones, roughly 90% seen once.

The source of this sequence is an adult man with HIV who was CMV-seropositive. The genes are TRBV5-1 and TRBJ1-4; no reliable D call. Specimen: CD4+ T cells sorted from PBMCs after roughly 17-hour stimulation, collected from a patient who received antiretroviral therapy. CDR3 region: CASSPQATNEKLFF. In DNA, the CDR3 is TGCGCCAGCAGCCCCCAGGCAACTAATGAAAAACTGTTTTTT.